The present T cell receptor (beta chain) was sequenced within a study of cytomegalovirus exposure and HLA in healthy donors. General study results and limits: TCR beta V- and J-gene trimming was later associated with a missense DCLRE1C variant. The classifier reportedly diagnosed cytomegalovirus status with high specificity and sensitivity.

Use of 60 Vbeta and 13 Jbeta primers characterized the PCR. Profiled with immunoSEQ multiplex PCR; TCRdb holds only in-frame clones, not every one. The data hold approximately 59,000 clones, with roughly two thirds observed a single time. V lost 5 bases to trimming and J lost 5 bases; unmatched junction nucleotides: 9. Germline V gene sequence: CDR1 LNHDA, CDR2 SQIVND (reference sequence). The CDR3 extends over 15 amino acids. About this clone: Its specificity is unknown.

Sequencing was performed on PBMCs. The chain is built from TRBV19 and TRBJ1-2; the match to TRBD1 covers 9 bases. The clonotype was recovered from a man aged 35 to 55 in good health and CMV-seropositive. DNA for the CDR3: TGTGCCAGTAGTGCCACAGGGGGCATTGGGTATGGCTACACCTTC. Translation: CASSATGGIGYGYTF.